This T cell receptor beta chain derives from a study of Ad26.COV2.S vaccination and SARS-CoV-2 variants. At the level of the study: A COV1001 Ad26.COV2.S trial-arm participant provided the sample. Each vaccinee took Ad26.COV2.S intramuscularly, once or twice 56 days apart.

This CDR3 comprises 18 residues. Germline CDR1 reads PRHDT; CDR2 reads FYEKMQ (reference sequence). Trimming removed 1 base at V and 1 base at J, with 18 bases between. The repertoire was sequenced with immunoSEQ multiplex PCR; TCRdb's copy has only in-frame clones and lacks some. In the table there are about 420,000 clones, roughly 90% of which are singletons. Treatment indicated: roughly 20 received Ad26.COV2.S at low or high dose, single or two shots; several received placebo; per-sample allocation not given. Specimens were obtained on day 63 following the first vaccine or placebo injection. An Ad26 vector was used to express Wuhan-strain SARS-CoV-2 spike as the vaccine.

This TCR was sampled from a person between 18 and 65 years old who received the Ad26.COV2.S COVID-19 vaccine or a placebo. The chain carries TRBV13 and TRBJ2-3, with a tentative D call TRBD1 (5 bases). This material consisted of peripheral blood, taken in a trial of Ad26.COV2.S vaccine versus placebo. CDR3: CASSLAFPQGSGTDTQYF. CDR3 sequence (DNA): TGTGCCAGCAGCTTAGCGTTCCCCCAGGGTTCGGGCACAGATACGCAGTATTTT.